A single sample gave rise to the 9 T cell receptor beta chains below, sequenced in a study of radiotherapy plus CTLA-4 blockade in lung cancer (dated 2018 in TCRdb). The protocol used for the library was the immunoSEQ multiplex PCR assay. What TCRdb holds here is the immuneACCESS table cut down to in-frame rearrangements. Part of the clones is not present; checked against another copy, under half of the missing clones reflect an unresolved V gene, and the others are unexplained. This sample comprises under 55,000 clones, roughly 80% of them detected only once. Roughly 3.3% of the sample is taken by the ten largest. Source: peripheral blood, taken from a patient treated with radiotherapy plus ipilimumab. These receptors all stem from a human donor with non-small cell lung cancer who had stable disease on radiotherapy plus ipilimumab.

The rearrangement uses TRBV25-1 and TRBJ2-2; 11 bases map to TRBD1. From germline, CDR1 is MGHDK and CDR2 SYGVNS. This CDR3 region has 15 residues. V was clipped by 6 bases and J by 2 bases; unmatched bases: 2. CDR3 coding DNA: TGTGCCAGCAGGGGGACAGGGGGAAACACCGGGGAGCTGTTTTTT. Its translation is CASRGTGGNTGELFF. Together with reference TRBV25-1 and TRBJ2-2, the CDR3 gives the full variable domain: EADIYQTPRYLVIGTGKKITLECSQTMGHDKMYWYQQDPGMELHLIHYSYGVNSTEKGDLSSESTVSRIRTEHFPLTLESARPSHTSQYLCASRGTGGNTGELFFGEGSRLTVL.

The chain couples TRBV9 to TRBJ2-1; D is perhaps TRBD2 (5 bases). V was cut by 3 bases and J by 3 bases, with 10 bases left in between. CDR3 length: 14 residues. Germline CDR1 SGDLS, CDR2 YYNGEE. CDR3 sequence: CASSGRIDYNEQFF. The DNA for the CDR3 is TGTGCCAGCAGCGGGAGGATCGACTACAATGAGCAGTTCTTC.

In DNA, the CDR3 is TGTGCCAGTAGTATGATTCGGGACAGGGGCAACTATGGCTACACCTTC. It specifies CASSMIRDRGNYGYTF. The chain couples TRBV19 to TRBJ1-2; 10 bases are a match to TRBD1. CDR1 LNHDA and CDR2 SQIVND come from the germline V gene (reference sequence). The CDR3 loop spans 16 amino acids. Losses at the gene ends were 3 bases for V and 2 bases for J; bases not matched to a gene: 6.

The rearrangement uses TRBV7-8 and TRBJ2-5, with 7 nucleotides matching TRBD1. V dropped 5 bases and J dropped 3; count of bases not matched to a gene: 6. Germline V lookup: CDR1 SGHVS, CDR2 FQNEAQ. This CDR3 is built from 14 residues. The CDR3 loop is CASSTDRAKETQYF. For the CDR3, the DNA is TGTGCCAGCAGCACCGACAGGGCTAAAGAGACCCAGTACTTC.

This CDR3 reads CASSSTGGTYNEQFF. The DNA for the CDR3 is TGTGCCAGCAGCTCCACCGGCGGGACCTACAATGAGCAGTTCTTC. This chain connects TRBV6-6 to TRBJ2-1, with a tentative D call TRBD2 (6 bases). The CDR3 contains 15 residues. Germline CDR1 and CDR2: MNHNY and SVGAGI (reference sequence). V lost 6 bases, J lost 2 bases, and 14 bases lay in between.

The chain has TRBV5-8 and TRBJ1-5, with 8 bases aligning to TRBD1. J lost 5 bases, V lost 2 bases, and 6 bases had no gene match. The germline CDR1 and CDR2 sequences are SGHTS and YDEGEE. There are 15 residues in the CDR3. The CDR3 loop reads CASSFGTGPYQPQHF. The CDR3 nucleotides are TGTGCCAGCAGCTTCGGGACAGGACCTTATCAGCCCCAGCATTTT.

This clone was found a few times. This chain connects TRBV9 to TRBJ2-2; D is perhaps TRBD2 (6 bases). The germline V gene encodes CDR1 SGDLS and CDR2 YYNGEE. The V and J ends lost 0 bases and 0 bases respectively, with 6 bases between them. The CDR3 has 15 residues. The chain's CDR3 is CASSVAGANTGELFF. In DNA form, the CDR3 reads TGTGCCAGCAGCGTAGCGGGGGCGAACACCGGGGAGCTGTTTTTT.

The chain employs TRBV18 and TRBJ2-4; tentative D call: TRBD2 (5 bases). The germline V gene encodes CDR1 KGHSH and CDR2 LQKENI. Trimming took 2 bases from V and 1 from J, leaving 15 bases between them. The CDR3 has 17 amino acids. The CDR3 DNA is TGTGCCAGCTCACCAGCAAGCGGTCTAGGTGCCAAAAACATTCAGTACTTC. Protein product: CASSPASGLGAKNIQYF.

The chain uses TRBV19 and TRBJ2-5, with D maybe TRBD1 (6 bases). V lost 4 bases to trimming and J lost 1 base, with 16 bases between them. Germline V gene lookup returns CDR1 LNHDA and CDR2 SQIVND (reference sequence). The CDR3 is made up of 16 amino acids. Written as DNA, the CDR3 is TGTGCCAGTAGTACCCCATTGGACAGAAGCCAAGAGACCCAGTACTTC. Its protein product is CASSTPLDRSQETQYF.